A single sample gave rise to the 13 T cell receptor beta chains below, sequenced in a study of T cells in Graves' hyperthyroidism and ophthalmopathy. The CDR3 regions of TCR beta were amplified from RNA transcripts. In the first-round RT-PCR of the TCR CDR3, the HTBI primer set was used. MiXCR, run by TCRdb on the multiplex PCR reads, gives a single entry per CDR3 protein. Here the sample spans about 640,000 distinct CDR3 sequences, more than 14% being singletons. Sequencing was done on a sample of blood. These TCRs come from a woman aged 45-59 years with Graves' ophthalmopathy.

This clonotype was counted ten times or more. This chain joins TRBV18 and TRBJ1-5, with 9 bases that match TRBD1. CDR1 and CDR2 (germline): KGHSH, LQKENI. This CDR3 is built from 15 residues. J gave up 6 bases and V 1 base, and 4 bases lay outside the gene matches. In DNA form, the CDR3 reads TGTGCCAGCTCACCACAACAGGGGGCTTTTCAGCCCCAGCATTTT. Amino acid sequence: CASSPQQGAFQPQHF.

This clonotype was picked up many times. CDR3 protein: CASFHGRQFF. CDR3 DNA sequence: TGTGCCAGCTTTCATGGGCGGCAGTTCTTC. The chain links TRBV12-3 or TRBV12-4 to TRBJ2-1; D is undetermined. Trimming took off 8 bases at V and 12 bases at J, with 11 bases between the two ends. The CDR3 is 10 amino acids.

This clonotype came up many times. The CDR3 spells CATSARGGETQYF. In DNA, the CDR3 is TGTGCCACCAGTGCGCGAGGCGGGGAGACCCAGTACTTC. The chain uses TRBV24-1 and TRBJ2-5, with D maybe TRBD2 (5 bases). The ends were cut back, 5 bases at V and 5 bases at J, with 11 bases in the middle. Germline V lookup: CDR1 KGHDR, CDR2 SFDVKD. The CDR3 runs 13 residues.

This rearrangement joins TRBV13 to TRBJ1-3; the match to TRBD1 covers 8 bases. V shed 5 bases and J 7 bases; nucleotides not matched to a gene: 4. Germline loops: CDR1 PRHDT, CDR2 FYEKMQ (reference sequence). CDR3 length equals 13 residues. CDR3 residues: CASSRTGPNTIYF. The DNA of the CDR3 is TGTGCCAGCAGCAGGACAGGGCCGAACACCATATATTTT.

There are many counts of this clonotype. This chain joins TRBV5-1 and TRBJ2-1; TRBD2 aligns across 9 bases. V was clipped by 4 bases and J by 5 bases; unmatched bases: 10. The CDR3 totals 16 residues. Germline V lookup: CDR1 SGHRS, CDR2 YFSETQ. The CDR3 loop is CASSLGAGGLNNEQFF. In DNA form, the CDR3 reads TGCGCCAGCAGCCTAGGAGCGGGAGGATTGAACAATGAGCAGTTCTTC. Variable domain in full (rest from reference TRBV5-1 and TRBJ2-1): KAGVTQTPRYLIKTRGQQVTLSCSPISGHRSVSWYQQTPGQGLQFLFEYFSETQRNKGNFPGRFSGRQFSNSRSEMNVSTLELGDSALYLCASSLGAGGLNNEQFFGPGTRLTVL.

The sample holds many counts of this clonotype. This chain uses TRBV28 with TRBJ2-5; 8 bases line up with TRBD2. With V trimmed by 7 bases and J by 4 bases, 5 bases remained unmatched. This CDR3 spans 13 amino acids. Germline CDR1 MDHEN, CDR2 SYDVKM. The CDR3 DNA sequence: TGTGCCAGCACCCCCGCGGGGGGAGAGACCCAGTACTTC. Its translation is CASTPAGGETQYF. The full variable domain, completed using reference TRBV28 and TRBJ2-5, is DVKVTQSSRYLVKRTGEKVFLECVQDMDHENMFWYRQDPGLGLRLIYFSYDVKMKEKGDIPEGYSVSREKKERFSLILESASTNQTSMYLCASTPAGGETQYFGPGTRLLVL.

This clonotype came up many times. The genes are TRBV7-3 and TRBJ2-1; D perhaps matches TRBD1 (5 bases). Germline CDR1 reads SGHTA; CDR2 reads FQGTGA. V lost 11 bases to trimming and J lost 7 bases, with 18 bases between them. The CDR3 is made up of 13 amino acids. The CDR3 nucleotides read TGTGCCTCCGGTCGGCAGGGAACGAATGAGCAGTTCTTC. Translated: CASGRQGTNEQFF.

This clonotype occurred many times. The chain combines TRBV20-1 with TRBJ1-2; 8 bases are a match to TRBD1. The V gene's germline CDR1 is DFQATT and CDR2 SNEGSKA (reference sequence). This CDR3 region has 12 residues. J gave up 6 bases and V 2 bases, and 2 bases lay outside the gene matches. CDR3 protein: CSARWTGNGYTF. The CDR3 region has the DNA TGCAGTGCTAGATGGACAGGGAATGGCTACACCTTC.

This clonotype has at least ten counts. The gene calls are TRBV12-3 or TRBV12-4 and TRBJ1-1; tentative D call: TRBD1 (6 bases). The CDR3 is 15 amino acids. V lost 5 bases and J lost 1, with 14 bases in between. The CDR3 region has the DNA TGTGCCAGCAGTACACCTCGGACAGAGAACACTGAAGCTTTCTTT. Residues: CASSTPRTENTEAFF.

This clonotype has at least ten counts. The chain carries TRBV29-1 and TRBJ1-1; D not certain. Trimming took off 6 bases at V and 1 base at J, with 9 bases between the two ends. This CDR3 is 12 amino acids long. CDR1 is SQVTM, CDR2 ANQGSEA, per germline. CDR3 DNA sequence: TGCAGCGTAGATGACAAGAACACTGAAGCTTTCTTT. Residues: CSVDDKNTEAFF. The full variable domain, completed using reference TRBV29-1 and TRBJ1-1, is SAVISQKPSRDICQRGTSLTIQCQVDSQVTMMFWYRQQPGQSLTLIATANQGSEATYESGFVIDKFPISRPNLTFSTLTVSNMSPEDSSIYLCSVDDKNTEAFFGQGTRLTVV.

This clonotype has a count of ten or more. The chain employs TRBV11-1 and TRBJ2-7, with 9 bases lining up with TRBD1. The CDR3 contains 13 residues. Germline V gives CDR1 SGHAT, CDR2 FQDESV (reference sequence). Trimming cost V 8 bases and J 0 bases; bases outside gene matches: 2. This CDR3 is CASGGQGSYEQYF. The CDR3 DNA is TGTGCCAGCGGGGGACAGGGCTCCTACGAGCAGTACTTC.

This clonotype has ten or more counts. The rearrangement links TRBV20-1 to TRBJ2-2; D uncertain. This CDR3 has 14 amino acids. V lost 2 bases, J lost 0 bases, and 7 bases lay in between. Germline V gene data show CDR1 as DFQATT and CDR2 as SNEGSKA (reference sequence). The CDR3 coding sequence is TGCAGTGCTAGACAGAAACCGAACACCGGGGAGCTGTTTTTT. Its translation: CSARQKPNTGELFF.

This clonotype was seen repeatedly, ten times or more. This chain uses TRBV28 with TRBJ2-1, with TRBD2 matching over 12 bases. Germline V gene data show CDR1 as MDHEN and CDR2 as SYDVKM. Germline trimming cut 4 bases from V and 7 bases from J; bases unmatched to any gene: 8. The CDR3 is 16 residues long. CDR3 region: CASSSPAGTSGNEQFF. The CDR3 nucleotides are TGTGCCAGCAGTTCCCCCGCGGGGACTAGCGGGAATGAGCAGTTCTTC.